The T cell receptor beta chain under discussion was sequenced for a study of cytomegalovirus exposure and HLA in healthy donors. The CDR3 extends over 14 amino acids. Deletions cut 5 bases from V and 6 bases from J, with 16 bases between. The germline CDR1 and CDR2 sequences are MNHEY and SMNVEV (reference sequence). A multiplex PCR was run with 60 Vbeta primers and 13 Jbeta primers. The protocol was immunoSEQ multiplex PCR, while the TCRdb copy is restricted to in-frame clones and leaves out a portion. The sample gives under 70,000 clones, approximately 84% of which show up once; 2.9% is in the top ten.

The chain combines TRBV27 with TRBJ1-1, with D unclear. Source material: PBMCs. This receptor was taken from a man aged 50 to 59 in good health and CMV-seronegative. The CDR3 loop is CASSRLGSPAEAFF. Written as DNA, the CDR3 is TGTGCCAGCAGTCGCTTGGGGAGTCCGGCTGAAGCTTTCTTT.